The present T cell receptor beta chain was sequenced within a study of CD8 T cells in ankylosing spondylitis. Germline V gene lookup returns CDR1 KGHDR and CDR2 SFDVKD. V was trimmed by 8 bases and J by 10 bases, leaving 14 bases between them. The CDR3 covers 12 residues. Findings and limits, study-wide: What seemed typical of ankylosing spondylitis blood was a TCR beta motif built from roughly eight highly homologous variants.

Only a few counts were recorded for this clonotype. Its antigen remains unknown. A single record per CDR3 protein comes from TCRdb applying MiXCR to the 5' RACE reads. This sample has under 550,000 distinct CDR3 sequences, with roughly 25% found just once. The chain has TRBV24-1 and TRBJ2-1; D may be TRBD2 (5 bases). Material for sequencing was blood, either unsorted or a sorted T cell fraction (not recorded which). The clonotype comes from a male donor with ankylosing spondylitis. CDR3 sequence reads: CATMTTLGEQFF. The CDR3 nucleotides are TGTGCCACCATGACTACCTTGGGGGAGCAGTTCTTC.